The 9 T cell receptor beta chains below come from one sample, sequenced in a study of beta chain features in type 1 diabetes. The sequenced template was cDNA made from the entire isolated RNA. Assay: immunoSEQ multiplex PCR; the TCRdb copy retains only in-frame clones and omits some. This sample has some 270,000 clones, with approximately 14% found just once. Input material: naive CD4+ T cells from blood. The receptors were sampled from a middle-aged woman in good health.

This clone occurred many times. The chain combines TRBV7-9 with TRBJ1-1; D not certain. V dropped 6 bases and J dropped 6 bases, with 14 bases sitting between them. Per germline, CDR1 SEHNR and CDR2 FQNEAQ (reference sequence). The CDR3 has 13 residues. CDR3 in amino acids: CASRKTSPAEAFF. CDR3 sequence (DNA): TGTGCCAGCAGAAAAACTAGTCCCGCTGAAGCTTTCTTT.

This chain links TRBV6-5 with TRBJ2-6; tentatively, D is TRBD2 (5 bases). Germline-derived CDR1 and CDR2 are MNHEY and SVGAGI. This CDR3 is 16 amino acids long. Trimming cost V 2 bases and J 3 bases, with 11 bases left between them. The CDR3 DNA reads TGTGCCAGCAGTTACGACGGACTTAGTGGGGCCAACGTCCTGACTTTC. This translates into CASSYDGLSGANVLTF.

The gene calls are TRBV9 and TRBJ2-7; weak D call: TRBD1 (6 bases). The CDR3 extends over 15 amino acids. Germline CDR1 is SGDLS and CDR2 is YYNGEE. Trimming stripped 2 bases from V and 0 bases from J, with 12 bases between. Written as DNA, the CDR3 is TGTGCCAGCAGCGTGGGGACACCCAGCTCCTACGAGCAGTACTTC. Translating gives CASSVGTPSSYEQYF.

The V call is TRBV5-4, the J call TRBJ1-3; D not certain. Trimming took off 4 bases at V and 4 bases at J, with 15 bases between the two ends. Germline V gives CDR1 SGHNT, CDR2 YYREEE (reference sequence). The CDR3 contains 15 residues. The CDR3 DNA reads as TGTGCCAGCAGCGTAGACTTTATGGCCGGAAACACCATATATTTT. Encoded protein: CASSVDFMAGNTIYF.

This clone has only a few counts. The V and J genes are TRBV10-3 and TRBJ2-3; 13 nucleotides align to TRBD2. CDR1 ENHRY and CDR2 SYGVKD come from the germline V gene. This CDR3 contains 17 residues. The V segment lost 0 bases and the J segment 2 bases; nucleotides outside the gene matches: 2. In DNA form, the CDR3 reads TGTGCCATCAGTGAGTCTGGGACTAGCGGGGCCACAGATACGCAGTATTTT. Its translation: CAISESGTSGATDTQYF.

Remarks on this clone: This sample includes further DNA sequences coding for the same CDR3. This sequence joins TRBV5-1 and TRBJ2-3; D is perhaps TRBD1 (5 bases). V was pared by 2 bases and J by 3 bases, with 7 bases between. Germline-derived CDR1 and CDR2 are SGHRS and YFSETQ. This CDR3 spans 13 amino acids. The chain's CDR3 is CASSFQGTDTQYF. The CDR3 DNA follows: TGCGCCAGCAGCTTTCAGGGTACAGATACGCAGTATTTT.

Only a few counts were recorded for this clone. The chain couples TRBV2 to TRBJ1-5; 7 bases align to TRBD1. CDR3 length equals 17 residues. Trimming removed 1 base from V and 0 bases from J; junction bases left unmatched: 6. Germline assignment: CDR1 SNHLY and CDR2 FYNNEI. This CDR3 is CASSEGLYRGSNQPQHF. The CDR3 bases are TGTGCCAGCAGTGAAGGGTTGTACAGGGGTAGCAATCAGCCCCAGCATTTT.

This clone was seen more than once but under ten times. The chain joins TRBV29-1 to TRBJ2-7; 11 bases agree with TRBD1. CDR1 and CDR2 from the germline V gene are SQVTM and ANQGSEA. There are 13 residues in the CDR3. V dropped 6 bases and J dropped 3; count of bases not matched to a gene: 4. The CDR3 DNA sequence: TGCAGCGTACCCGGGACAGGGGGCTACGAGCAGTACTTC. Translating gives CSVPGTGGYEQYF.

This sequence joins TRBV2 and TRBJ2-6; 8 bases match TRBD2. Trimming at V came to 6 bases and at J to 2 bases, leaving 3 bases not matched to a gene. The CDR3 is made up of 15 amino acids. Germline loops: CDR1 SNHLY, CDR2 FYNNEI. CDR3 in DNA: TGTGCCAGCAGAGAACTAGCGGCTGGGGCCAACGTCCTGACTTTC. It specifies CASRELAAGANVLTF.